The 14 T cell receptor beta chains in this list originate from one sample, sequenced in a study of CXCR3-negative and CXCR3-positive naive CD8 T cells. Study-wide results and caveats: Naive cells with CXCR3 showed TRB CDR3s that were more hydrophobic than those in CXCR3-negative naive cells.

The TRB libraries of cDNA were built by UMI-labeled 5' RACE. Using the 5' RACE reads, TCRdb records one entry per CDR3 protein without DNA. This sample's table reports 150,000 to 180,000 distinct CDR3 sequences. Their specific antigens are unknown. Sequenced: naive CXCR3+ CD8+ T cells from blood. The subset is: CD45RO-CCR7+CD27+CD95- naive CD8+ T cells expressing CXCR3 (TNR3+). The receptors come from a human donor in good health. Some clones in this sample may be carry-over from other donors' samples.

The J gene is TRBJ2-7, the V gene TRBV12-3 or TRBV12-4; TCRdb's D call of TRBD1 is untestable without DNA. This CDR3 is 15 amino acids long. The CDR3 here is CASSPTGASSYEQYF.

The CDR3 is CASSLDLAGVQETQYF. V and J are TRBV11-2 and TRBJ2-5; TCRdb designates TRBD2, a call that cannot be tested without DNA. CDR1 and CDR2 (germline): SGHAT, FQNNGV. This CDR3 has 16 amino acids.

The V gene is TRBV7-6, the J gene TRBJ2-4; the D call from TCRdb, TRBD1, cannot be confirmed without DNA. The CDR3 runs 17 residues. Germline assignment: CDR1 SGHVS and CDR2 FNYEAQ. The CDR3 is CASSLDFSDTAKNIQYF.

The V gene is TRBV20-1, the J gene TRBJ2-1; TCRdb calls TRBD1, which cannot be checked without DNA. Germline V gene lookup returns CDR1 DFQATT and CDR2 SNEGSKA (reference sequence). CDR3 length equals 13 residues. CDR3 in amino acids: CSGNGQGSNEQFF.

The gene calls are TRBV30 and TRBJ1-2; TCRdb's D call of TRBD1 is untestable without DNA. Germline CDR1 and CDR2: GTSNPN and SVGIG (reference sequence). This CDR3 is built from 15 residues. CDR3 sequence reads: CAWAASGGRIYGYTF.

The chain is built from TRBV25-1 and TRBJ2-3; TCRdb gives TRBD2 as the D gene, but with no DNA this cannot be confirmed. The CDR3 loop spans 15 amino acids. Looked up from germline, CDR1 is MGHDK and CDR2 is SYGVNS. CDR3 sequence: CASSEWGSGVDTQYF.

The CDR3 loop is CSVEEQLKAFF. This rearrangement joins TRBV29-1 to TRBJ1-1. Per the germline V gene, CDR1 is SQVTM and CDR2 is ANQGSEA. The CDR3 consists of 11 residues.

This chain connects TRBV24-1 to TRBJ1-6. The CDR3 is made up of 13 amino acids. The germline gives CDR1 KGHDR, CDR2 SFDVKD. CDR3 protein: CATSDLDTSPLHF.

The chain joins TRBV14 to TRBJ2-2; lacking DNA, the TRBD1 call made by TCRdb goes unchecked. The CDR3 has 16 residues. Germline assignment: CDR1 SGHDN and CDR2 FVKESK. CDR3 in amino acids: CASSPGQGFGTGELFF.

The chain combines TRBV19 with TRBJ1-5; TCRdb proposes TRBD1, but this gene call is untestable without DNA. There are 17 residues in the CDR3. Germline-derived CDR1 and CDR2 are LNHDA and SQIVND (reference sequence). CDR3 loop: CASSIFSRGYSNQPQHF.

This chain joins TRBV20-1 and TRBJ2-1. Germline V lookup: CDR1 DFQATT, CDR2 SNEGSKA (reference sequence). The CDR3 is 11 residues long. CDR3 sequence: CSAKIINEQFF.

CDR3 loop: CASSIWIGTRTETQYF. This sequence joins TRBV28 and TRBJ2-5; checking the TCRdb D call of TRBD2 is not possible without DNA. Germline values: CDR1 MDHEN, CDR2 SYDVKM. The CDR3 runs 16 residues.

The chain links TRBV27 to TRBJ2-2; TCRdb's D call of TRBD2 is untestable without DNA. CDR3 size: 14 residues. Per germline, CDR1 MNHEY and CDR2 SMNVEV (reference sequence). This CDR3 is CASSLGRATGELFF.

The chain uses TRBV6-2 or TRBV6-3 and TRBJ1-2; the D call of TRBD1 rests on TCRdb alone, since no DNA is present to check it. Germline V gene sequence: CDR1 MNHEY, CDR2 SVGEGT. CDR3 length: 13 residues. The CDR3 reads CASNRDSNYGYTF.